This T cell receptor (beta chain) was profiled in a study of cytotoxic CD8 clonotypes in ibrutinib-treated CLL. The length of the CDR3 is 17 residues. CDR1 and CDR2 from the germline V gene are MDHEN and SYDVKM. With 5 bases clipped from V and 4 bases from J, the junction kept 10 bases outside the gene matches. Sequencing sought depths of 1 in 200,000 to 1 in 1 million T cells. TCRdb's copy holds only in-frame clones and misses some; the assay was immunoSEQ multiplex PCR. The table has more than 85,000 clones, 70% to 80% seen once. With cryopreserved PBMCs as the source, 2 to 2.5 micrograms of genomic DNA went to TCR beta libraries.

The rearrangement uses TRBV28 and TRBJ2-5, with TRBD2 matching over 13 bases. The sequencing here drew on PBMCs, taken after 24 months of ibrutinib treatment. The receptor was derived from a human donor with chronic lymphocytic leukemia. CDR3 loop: CASSPKGLAGVLETQYF. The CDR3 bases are TGTGCCAGCAGTCCGAAAGGACTAGCGGGAGTCCTAGAGACCCAGTACTTC.